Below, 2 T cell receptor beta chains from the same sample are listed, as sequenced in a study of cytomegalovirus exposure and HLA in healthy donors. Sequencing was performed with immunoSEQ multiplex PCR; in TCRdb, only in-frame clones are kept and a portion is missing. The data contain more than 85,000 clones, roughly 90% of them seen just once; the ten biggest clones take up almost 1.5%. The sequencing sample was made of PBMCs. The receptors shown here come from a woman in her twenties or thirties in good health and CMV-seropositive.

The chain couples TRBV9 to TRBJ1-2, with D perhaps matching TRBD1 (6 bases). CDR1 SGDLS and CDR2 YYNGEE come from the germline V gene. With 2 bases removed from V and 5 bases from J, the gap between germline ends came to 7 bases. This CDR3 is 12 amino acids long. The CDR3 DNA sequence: TGTGCCAGCAGCGTCGGACAGTATGGCTACACCTTC. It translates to CASSVGQYGYTF. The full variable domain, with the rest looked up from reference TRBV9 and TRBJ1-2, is DSGVTQTPKHLITATGQRVTLRCSPRSGDLSVYWYQQSLDQGLQFLIQYYNGEERAKGNILERFSAQQFPDLHSELNLSSLELGDSALYFCASSVGQYGYTFGSGTRLTVV.

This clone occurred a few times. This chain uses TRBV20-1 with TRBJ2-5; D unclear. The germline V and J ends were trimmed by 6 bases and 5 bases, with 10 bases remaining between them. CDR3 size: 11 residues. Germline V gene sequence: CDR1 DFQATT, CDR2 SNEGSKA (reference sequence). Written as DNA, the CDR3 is TGCAGTGCCTACAAGAGGGAGACCCAGTACTTC. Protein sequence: CSAYKRETQYF.